The source of this TCR beta chain is a study of T cell responses to AZD1222 COVID-19 vaccine (dated by TCRdb to about 2021). Context from the whole study: TCR sequencing was performed for about 240 trial participants, of whom about 200 were given two doses of AZD1222 and 26 were given two doses of MenACWY control vaccine. Trial participants were enrolled by age into 18-55, 56-69 and 70-plus year subgroups, with approximately 150, 28 and 58 TCR-sequenced participants respectively.

On the study overall, not on this receptor specifically: Reportedly, almost half of the unique spike-specific TCRs recognized epitopes lying outside the regions that are mutated in the B.1.351 and B.1.1.7 variants. Conclusions about previously exposed vaccinees are limited because only a handful of AZD1222 recipients were SARS-CoV-2 seropositive at baseline. Participants were mostly white British and included more females than males, and it was suggested by the authors that clonal diversity may have been underestimated. Because no day 14 peak-response samples were available, the repertoires could be characterized only after the peak T cell response. In the small 56-69-year group, the increase in depth fell short of significance, most likely because of low power. After two AZD1222 doses, both the breadth and the depth of spike-specific TCRs were significantly higher than at day 0 and than in MenACWY recipients. CD4 TCRs associated with the vaccine covered the entire spike protein, and the dominant responses were in regions 160-218 and 743-854.

Remarks on this clone: Its antigen is currently not known. No much larger clone exists at a distance of one base, and base qualities are not known. The sample holds other DNA sequences that translate to the same CDR3.

Per the germline V gene, SGHRS is the CDR1 and YFSETQ is the CDR2. The CDR3 measures 15 amino acids from cysteine to phenylalanine. Of the read, only the CDR3 DNA is kept; its 45 bases are in frame from base 1. V sheds 0 bases and J sheds 5 bases, leaving 9 bases between their ends. The CDR3 regions of human TCRbeta chains were analyzed by immunosequencing. Per the authors' processing: Repertoire TCRs were checked for matches against a reference library of SARS-CoV-2-specific TCRs that had been generated using the MIRA antigen-specificity platform. Breadth was defined as the fraction of unique TCRs that were SARS-CoV-2-associated, and depth was defined as the fraction of total T cells that were SARS-CoV-2-associated. Each spike-specific TCR was assigned to its reactive spike region and to a CD4 or CD8 class using the MIRA data. Log10-transformed breadth and depth values were compared by one-way ANOVA with Sidak's multiple comparisons tests. In its TCRdb copy, this immuneACCESS table keeps in-frame sequences only and misses some clones. Where compared with another copy, unresolved V genes explain less than half of these, and the others have no known cause. D and trimming were read from the DNA, whereas the V and J calls and clone size are those reported in that table. The sample table lists some 100,000 clones, roughly 86% of them with a count of one. Of the sample, around 13% falls within the top ten clones.

What the time point label conveys for this sample: baseline before first vaccination. In light of the paper, this sample's treatment or condition label describes: meningococcal conjugate vaccine given as trial control. Samples from vaccinated people were obtained from the UK trials COV001 and COV002, which included a single-blind randomized controlled phase 2/3 trial of AZD1222 (ChAdOx1 nCoV-19) in healthy adults. For TCRbeta chain sequencing, PBMC samples from trial participants were taken at day 0 and at day 28 after the second dose. The source of this sequence is an adult in good health. The chain links TRBV5-1 with TRBJ1-6; the D segment cannot be called with confidence. Sequencing was performed on peripheral blood, taken on day 0 of MenACWY control vaccination. The nucleotide sequence is given as TGCGCCAGCAGCTTGGCTGGCACCAATAATTCACCCCTCCACTTT. Translation gives CASSLAGTNNSPLHF.